This T cell receptor (beta chain) was profiled in a study of control samples from healthy donors and cancer patients. V dropped 6 bases and J dropped 2; count of bases not matched to a gene: 6. Germline V gives CDR1 MNHEY, CDR2 SVGAGI. This CDR3 is 14 amino acids long. Measured with immunoSEQ multiplex PCR; TCRdb has only the in-frame clones, and not every one. The sample has tens of thousands of clones, 85% to 90% seen once; the top ten hold roughly 2%. The chain is built from TRBV6-5 and TRBJ1-1; 7 positions agree with TRBD1. This clonotype was obtained from a woman aged 55-70 years with head and neck cancer. Sequencing input: PBMCs. CDR3 loop: CASRPGTVNTEAFF. In DNA form, the CDR3 reads TGTGCCAGCAGACCCGGGACAGTTAACACTGAAGCTTTCTTT.